The source of this T cell receptor (beta chain) is a study of cytomegalovirus exposure and HLA in healthy donors. Study-level results: Analyzed later, association rates of TCRs varied across HLA loci, with DRB1 most and HLA-C fewest. Some highly shared sequence variants likely arose as a pipeline artifact.

As to this clone: Its antigen remains unidentified.

13 Jbeta primers and 60 Vbeta primers were used for the PCR. The repertoire was sequenced with immunoSEQ multiplex PCR; TCRdb's copy has only in-frame clones and lacks some. The profile shows around 100,000 clones, roughly 70% of them singletons. Trimming stripped 5 bases from V and 4 bases from J, with 17 bases between. CDR3 length: 16 residues. CDR1 and CDR2 (germline): SEHNR, FQNEAQ (reference sequence). V gene TRBV7-9 combines with J gene TRBJ1-4; no clear D. The TCR originated in a woman in her thirties or forties in good health and CMV-seropositive. The sample comprised PBMCs. In nucleotides, the CDR3 is TGTGCCAGCAGCCCCGGCGCGAGCGCCGGTAATGAAAAACTGTTTTTT. It codes for CASSPGASAGNEKLFF.